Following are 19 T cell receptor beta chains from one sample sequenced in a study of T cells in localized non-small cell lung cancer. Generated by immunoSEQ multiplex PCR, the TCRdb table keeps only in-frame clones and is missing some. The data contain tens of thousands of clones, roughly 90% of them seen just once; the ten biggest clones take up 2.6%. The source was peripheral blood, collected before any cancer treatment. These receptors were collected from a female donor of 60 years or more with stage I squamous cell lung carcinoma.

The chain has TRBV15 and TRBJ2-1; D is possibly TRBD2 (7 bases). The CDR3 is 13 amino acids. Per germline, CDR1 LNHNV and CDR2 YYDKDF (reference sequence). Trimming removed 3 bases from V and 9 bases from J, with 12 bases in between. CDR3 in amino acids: CATSRGGLREQFF. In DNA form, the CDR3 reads TGTGCCACCAGCAGGGGGGGGCTACGTGAGCAGTTCTTC.

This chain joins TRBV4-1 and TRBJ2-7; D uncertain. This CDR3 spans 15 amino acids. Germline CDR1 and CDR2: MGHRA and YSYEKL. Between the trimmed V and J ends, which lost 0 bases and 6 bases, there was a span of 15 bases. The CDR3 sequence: CASSQDLQVLGEQYF. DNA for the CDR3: TGCGCCAGCAGCCAAGATCTCCAGGTCCTGGGCGAGCAGTACTTC.

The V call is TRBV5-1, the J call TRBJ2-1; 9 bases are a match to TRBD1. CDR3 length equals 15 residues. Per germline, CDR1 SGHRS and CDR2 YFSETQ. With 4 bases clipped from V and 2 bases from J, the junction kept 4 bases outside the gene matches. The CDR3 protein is CASSVGQGTYNEQFF. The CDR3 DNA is TGCGCCAGCAGCGTGGGACAGGGAACCTACAATGAGCAGTTCTTC.

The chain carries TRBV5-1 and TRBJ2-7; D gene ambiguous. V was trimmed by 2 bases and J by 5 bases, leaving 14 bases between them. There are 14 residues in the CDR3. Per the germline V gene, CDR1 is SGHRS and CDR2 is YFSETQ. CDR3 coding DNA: TGCGCCAGCAGCTTAGGTCCCGACCTGGACGAGCAGTACTTC. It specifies CASSLGPDLDEQYF.

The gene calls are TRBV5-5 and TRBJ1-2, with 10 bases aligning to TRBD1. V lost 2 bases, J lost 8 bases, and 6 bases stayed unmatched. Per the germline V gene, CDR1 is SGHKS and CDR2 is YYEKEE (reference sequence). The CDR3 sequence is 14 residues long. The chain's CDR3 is CASSLPGQGQGYTF. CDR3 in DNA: TGTGCCAGCAGCTTACCGGGACAGGGGCAAGGCTACACCTTC.

CDR3 nucleotide sequence: TGTGCCAGCTCGCCGGCTCGACGGGAATCCAACTATGGCTACACCTTC. Residues: CASSPARRESNYGYTF. The gene calls are TRBV18 and TRBJ1-2; D remains ambiguous. V was cut by 6 bases and J by 2 bases, with 19 bases left in between. CDR1 and CDR2 (germline): KGHSH, LQKENI. The CDR3 spans 16 residues.

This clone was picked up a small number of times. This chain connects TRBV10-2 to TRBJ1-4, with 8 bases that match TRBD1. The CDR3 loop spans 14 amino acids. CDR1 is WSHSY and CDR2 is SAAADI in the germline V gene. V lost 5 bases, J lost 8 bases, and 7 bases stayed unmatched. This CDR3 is CASSRGQGREKLFF. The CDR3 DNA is TGCGCCAGCAGTAGAGGACAGGGCAGGGAAAAACTGTTTTTT.

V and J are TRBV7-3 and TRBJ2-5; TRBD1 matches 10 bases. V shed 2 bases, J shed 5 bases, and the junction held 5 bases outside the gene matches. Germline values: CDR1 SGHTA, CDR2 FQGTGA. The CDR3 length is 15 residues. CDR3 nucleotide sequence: TGTGCCAGCAGCTTAGGAAGGGGACAGGGGGAGACCCAGTACTTC. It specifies CASSLGRGQGETQYF.

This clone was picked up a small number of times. Here the CDR3 reads CASSLRNEQFF. In DNA form, the CDR3 reads TGTGCCAGCAGCCTAAGGAATGAGCAGTTCTTC. The rearrangement joins TRBV7-6 to TRBJ2-1; no definite D call. The CDR3 spans 11 residues. V lost 5 bases and J 7 bases, leaving 6 bases between the germline ends. CDR1 SGHVS and CDR2 FNYEAQ come from the germline V gene.

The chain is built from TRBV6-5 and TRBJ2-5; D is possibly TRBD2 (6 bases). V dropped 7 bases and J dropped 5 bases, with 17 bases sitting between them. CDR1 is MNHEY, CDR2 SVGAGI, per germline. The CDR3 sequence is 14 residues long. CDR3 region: CASTSQEGGETQYF. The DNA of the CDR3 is TGTGCCAGCACCTCCCAGGAGGGAGGTGAGACCCAGTACTTC.

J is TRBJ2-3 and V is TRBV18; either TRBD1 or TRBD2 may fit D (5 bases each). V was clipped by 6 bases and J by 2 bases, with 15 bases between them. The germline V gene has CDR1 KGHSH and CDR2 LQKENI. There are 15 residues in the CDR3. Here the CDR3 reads CASSTNPGPTDTQYF. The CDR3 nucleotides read TGTGCCAGCTCGACCAACCCGGGGCCCACAGATACGCAGTATTTT.

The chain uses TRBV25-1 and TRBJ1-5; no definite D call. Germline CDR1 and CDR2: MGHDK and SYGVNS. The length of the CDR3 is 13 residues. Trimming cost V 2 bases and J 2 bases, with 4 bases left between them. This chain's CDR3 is CASSEIGNQPQHF. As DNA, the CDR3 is TGTGCCAGCAGTGAAATTGGCAATCAGCCCCAGCATTTT.

This CDR3 is CASSQTGATTDTQYF. Written as DNA, the CDR3 is TGTGCCAGCTCACAGACAGGGGCGACCACAGATACGCAGTATTTT. The chain combines TRBV18 with TRBJ2-3; 8 bases are a match to TRBD1. From germline, CDR1 is KGHSH and CDR2 LQKENI. The CDR3 is 15 residues long. The V segment lost 4 bases and the J segment 2 bases; nucleotides outside the gene matches: 5.

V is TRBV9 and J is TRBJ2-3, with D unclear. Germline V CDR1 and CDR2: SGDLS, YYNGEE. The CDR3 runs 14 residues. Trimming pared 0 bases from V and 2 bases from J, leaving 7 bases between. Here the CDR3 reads CASSVAKPTDTQYF. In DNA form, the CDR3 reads TGTGCCAGCAGCGTAGCTAAGCCCACAGATACGCAGTATTTT.

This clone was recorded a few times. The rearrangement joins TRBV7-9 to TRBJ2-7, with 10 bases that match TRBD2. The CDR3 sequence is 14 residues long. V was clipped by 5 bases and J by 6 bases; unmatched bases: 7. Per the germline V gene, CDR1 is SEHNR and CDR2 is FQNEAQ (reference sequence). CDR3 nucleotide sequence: TGTGCCAGCAGCCCAAGCGGGAGGGCCTCCGAGCAGTACTTC. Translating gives CASSPSGRASEQYF.

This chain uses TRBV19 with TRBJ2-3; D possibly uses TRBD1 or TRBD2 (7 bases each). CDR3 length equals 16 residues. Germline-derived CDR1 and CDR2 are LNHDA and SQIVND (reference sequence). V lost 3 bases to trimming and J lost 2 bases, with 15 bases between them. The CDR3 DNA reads TGTGCCAGTAGTATCGGGGGGACAGTGAACACAGATACGCAGTATTTT. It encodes CASSIGGTVNTDTQYF.

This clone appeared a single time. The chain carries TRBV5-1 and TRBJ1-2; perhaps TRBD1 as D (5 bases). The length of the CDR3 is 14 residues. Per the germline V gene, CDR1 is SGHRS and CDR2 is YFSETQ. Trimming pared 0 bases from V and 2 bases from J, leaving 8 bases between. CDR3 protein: CASSLDRGNYGYTF. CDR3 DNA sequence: TGCGCCAGCAGCTTGGATCGGGGCAACTATGGCTACACCTTC.

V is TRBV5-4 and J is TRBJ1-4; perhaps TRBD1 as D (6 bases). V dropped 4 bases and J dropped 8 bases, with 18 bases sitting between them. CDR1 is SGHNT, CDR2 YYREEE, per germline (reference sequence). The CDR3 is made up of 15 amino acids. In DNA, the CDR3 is TGTGCCAGCAGCGCTGAACAGGGAGGACTAGAAAAACTGTTTTTT. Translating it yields CASSAEQGGLEKLFF. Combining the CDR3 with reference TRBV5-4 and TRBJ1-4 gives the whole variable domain ETGVTQSPTHLIKTRGQQVTLRCSSQSGHNTVSWYQQALGQGPQFIFQYYREEENGRGNFPPRFSGLQFPNYSSELNVNALELDDSALYLCASSAEQGGLEKLFFGSGTQLSVL.

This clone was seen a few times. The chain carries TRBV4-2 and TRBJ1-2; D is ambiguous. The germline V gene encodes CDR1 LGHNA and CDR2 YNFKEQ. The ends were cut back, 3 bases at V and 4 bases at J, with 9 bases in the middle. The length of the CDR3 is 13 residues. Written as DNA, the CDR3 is TGTGCCAGCAGCCAGCCCCCCTCCTATGGCTACACCTTC. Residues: CASSQPPSYGYTF.